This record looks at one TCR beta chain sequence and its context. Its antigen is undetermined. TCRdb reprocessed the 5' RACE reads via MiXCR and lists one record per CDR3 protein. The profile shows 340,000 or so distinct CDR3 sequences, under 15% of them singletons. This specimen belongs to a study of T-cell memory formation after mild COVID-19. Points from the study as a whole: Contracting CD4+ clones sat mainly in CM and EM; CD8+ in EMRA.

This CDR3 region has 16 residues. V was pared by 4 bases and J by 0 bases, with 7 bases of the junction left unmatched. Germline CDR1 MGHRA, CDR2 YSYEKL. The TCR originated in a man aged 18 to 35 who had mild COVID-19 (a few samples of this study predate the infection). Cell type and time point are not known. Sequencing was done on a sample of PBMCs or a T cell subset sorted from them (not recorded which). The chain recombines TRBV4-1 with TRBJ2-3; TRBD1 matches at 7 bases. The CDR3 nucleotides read TGCGCCAGCAGCCCATTCGCCAGGGGGAGCACAGATACGCAGTATTTT. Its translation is CASSPFARGSTDTQYF.